Following are 6 T cell receptor beta chains from one sample sequenced in a study of identical twins. TCRdb used MiXCR to reprocess the 5' RACE reads, holding one entry per CDR3 protein. Among 500,000 or so distinct CDR3 sequences, about 20% were seen once, and the ten largest hold 0.91%. This same sample was also part of a study on T cells expressing NK-cell markers.

The sample consisted of CD4+ T cells sorted from blood. Source of these receptors: a woman aged 18-29 years in good health.

This clonotype was observed a few times. This sequence joins TRBV5-5 and TRBJ2-2; no definite D call. The CDR3 spans 13 residues. Germline lookup yields CDR1 SGHKS and CDR2 YYEKEE (reference sequence). Deletions cut 0 bases from V and 6 bases from J, with 6 bases between. The chain's CDR3 is CASSLAAAGELFF. For the CDR3, the DNA is TGTGCCAGCAGCTTGGCAGCAGCCGGGGAGCTGTTTTTT.

This clonotype turned up a few times. The rearrangement joins TRBV20-1 to TRBJ2-7; a possible D gene is TRBD1 (5 bases). The CDR3 spans 15 residues. Per the germline V gene, CDR1 is DFQATT and CDR2 is SNEGSKA (reference sequence). V gave up 1 base and J gave up 0 bases, with 13 bases separating them. DNA of the CDR3: TGCAGTGCTAGAGGGTCCAAAGGGGACTCCTACGAGCAGTACTTC. Translating gives CSARGSKGDSYEQYF.

This clonotype has at least ten counts. The CDR3: CASSRLAGGGNEQFF. The CDR3 DNA reads TGTGCCAGCAGTAGGCTAGCGGGAGGAGGCAATGAGCAGTTCTTC. This chain joins TRBV12-3 or TRBV12-4 and TRBJ2-1, with 11 positions matching TRBD2. V was clipped by 5 bases and J by 6 bases; unmatched bases: 6. CDR3 length: 15 residues.

This clonotype occurred many times. V and J are TRBV15 and TRBJ1-5; unclear D gene. Per the germline V gene, CDR1 is LNHNV and CDR2 is YYDKDF (reference sequence). V was pared by 0 bases and J by 7 bases, with 13 bases between. The CDR3 totals 15 residues. This CDR3 reads CATSRDKSLEQPQHF. In DNA form, the CDR3 reads TGTGCCACCAGCAGAGATAAATCGCTCGAACAGCCCCAGCATTTT.

This clonotype has a handful of counts. This rearrangement joins TRBV3-1 to TRBJ2-7; 8 bases map to TRBD1. The CDR3 length is 15 residues. The germline CDR1 and CDR2 sequences are LGHDT and YNNKEL (reference sequence). Germline trimming cut 8 bases from V and 0 bases from J; bases unmatched to any gene: 9. The CDR3 region is CASGPTQGGSYEQYF. Written as DNA, the CDR3 is TGTGCCAGCGGCCCCACACAGGGGGGCTCCTACGAGCAGTACTTC.

This clonotype was recorded only once. V and J are TRBV19 and TRBJ2-1; D remains unclear. The CDR3 is made up of 15 amino acids. V was clipped by 7 bases and J by 3 bases, with 16 bases between them. Germline values: CDR1 LNHDA, CDR2 SQIVND (reference sequence). CDR3 protein: CASTPTNPLYNEQFF. In DNA, the CDR3 is TGTGCCAGTACCCCTACTAACCCTCTCTACAATGAGCAGTTCTTC.